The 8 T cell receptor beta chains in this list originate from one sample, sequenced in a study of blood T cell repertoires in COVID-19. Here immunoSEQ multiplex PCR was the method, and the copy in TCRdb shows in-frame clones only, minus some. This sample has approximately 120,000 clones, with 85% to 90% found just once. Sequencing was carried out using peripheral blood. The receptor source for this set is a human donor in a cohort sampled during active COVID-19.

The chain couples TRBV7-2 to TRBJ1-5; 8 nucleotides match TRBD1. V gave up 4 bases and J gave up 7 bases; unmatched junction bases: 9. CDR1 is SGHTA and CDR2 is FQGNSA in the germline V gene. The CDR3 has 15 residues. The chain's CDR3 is CASSSGTGSVQPQHF. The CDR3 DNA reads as TGTGCCAGCAGCTCGGGGACAGGATCCGTACAGCCCCAGCATTTT.

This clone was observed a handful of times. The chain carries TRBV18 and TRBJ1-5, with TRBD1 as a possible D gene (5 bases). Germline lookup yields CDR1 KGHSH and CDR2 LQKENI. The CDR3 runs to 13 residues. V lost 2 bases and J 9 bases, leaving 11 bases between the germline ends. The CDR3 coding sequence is TGTGCCAGCTCACCAGGGACTCCCGGGCCCCAGCATTTT. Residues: CASSPGTPGPQHF. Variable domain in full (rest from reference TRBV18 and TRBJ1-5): NAGVMQNPRHLVRRRGQEARLRCSPMKGHSHVYWYRQLPEEGLKFMVYLQKENIIDESGMPKERFSAEFPKEGPSILRIQQVVRGDSAAYFCASSPGTPGPQHFGDGTRLSIL.

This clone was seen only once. Written as DNA, the CDR3 is TGCGCCAGCAGCCAAGAGGGACAGGGATACAATGAGCAGTTCTTC. The encoded protein is CASSQEGQGYNEQFF. The rearrangement uses TRBV4-1 and TRBJ2-1; 9 bases are a match to TRBD1. Germline-derived CDR1 and CDR2 are MGHRA and YSYEKL. Trimming removed 0 bases from V and 4 bases from J; junction bases left unmatched: 1. CDR3 length: 15 residues.

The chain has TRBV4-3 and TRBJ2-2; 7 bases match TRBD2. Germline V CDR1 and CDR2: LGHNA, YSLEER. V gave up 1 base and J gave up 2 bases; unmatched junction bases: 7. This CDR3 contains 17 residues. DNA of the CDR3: TGCGCCAGCAGCCAAGTACTAGCGCGAACTAACACCGGGGAGCTGTTTTTT. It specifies CASSQVLARTNTGELFF.

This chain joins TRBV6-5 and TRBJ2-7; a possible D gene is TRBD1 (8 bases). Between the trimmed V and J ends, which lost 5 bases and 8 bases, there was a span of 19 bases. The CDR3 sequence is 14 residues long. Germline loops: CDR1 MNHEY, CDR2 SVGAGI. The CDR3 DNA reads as TGTGCCAGCAGTCCAGACAGGGGAGGGTTTCAGCAGTACTTC. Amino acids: CASSPDRGGFQQYF.

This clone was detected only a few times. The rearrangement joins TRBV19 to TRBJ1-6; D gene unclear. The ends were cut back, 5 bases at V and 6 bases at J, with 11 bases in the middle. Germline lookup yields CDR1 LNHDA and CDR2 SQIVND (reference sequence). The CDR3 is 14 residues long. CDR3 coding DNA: TGTGCCAGTAGTGTCTCTGGGCCTAATTCACCCCTCCACTTT. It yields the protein CASSVSGPNSPLHF. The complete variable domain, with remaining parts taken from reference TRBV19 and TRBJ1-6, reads DGGITQSPKYLFRKEGQNVTLSCEQNLNHDAMYWYRQDPGQGLRLIYYSQIVNDFQKGDIAEGYSVSREKKESFPLTVTSAQKNPTAFYLCASSVSGPNSPLHFGNGTRLTVT.

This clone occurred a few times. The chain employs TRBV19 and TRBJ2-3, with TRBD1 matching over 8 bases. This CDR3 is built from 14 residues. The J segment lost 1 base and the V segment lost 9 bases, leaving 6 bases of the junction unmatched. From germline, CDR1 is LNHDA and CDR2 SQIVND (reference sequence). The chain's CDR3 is CASAGTGGTDTQYF. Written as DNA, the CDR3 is TGTGCCAGCGCAGGGACAGGCGGCACAGATACGCAGTATTTT.

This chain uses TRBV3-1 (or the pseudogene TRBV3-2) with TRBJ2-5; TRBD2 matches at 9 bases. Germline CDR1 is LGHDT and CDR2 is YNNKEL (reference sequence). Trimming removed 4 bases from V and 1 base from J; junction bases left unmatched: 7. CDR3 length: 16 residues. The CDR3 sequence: CASSPPLAGPQETQYF. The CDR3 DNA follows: TGTGCCAGCAGCCCTCCCCTAGCGGGGCCCCAAGAGACCCAGTACTTC.